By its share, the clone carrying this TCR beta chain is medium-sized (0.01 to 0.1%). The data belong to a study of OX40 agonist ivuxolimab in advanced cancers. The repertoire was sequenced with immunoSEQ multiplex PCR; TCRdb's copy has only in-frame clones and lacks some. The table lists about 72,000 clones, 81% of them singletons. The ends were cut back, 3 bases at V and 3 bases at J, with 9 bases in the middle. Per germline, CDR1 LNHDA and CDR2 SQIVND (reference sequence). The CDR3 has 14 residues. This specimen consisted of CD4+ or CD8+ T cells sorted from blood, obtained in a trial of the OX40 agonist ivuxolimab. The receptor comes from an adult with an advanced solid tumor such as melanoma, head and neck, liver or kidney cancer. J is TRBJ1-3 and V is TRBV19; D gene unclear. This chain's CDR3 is CASSIEGLGNTIYF. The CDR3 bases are TGTGCCAGTAGTATCGAGGGTCTTGGAAACACCATATATTTT.